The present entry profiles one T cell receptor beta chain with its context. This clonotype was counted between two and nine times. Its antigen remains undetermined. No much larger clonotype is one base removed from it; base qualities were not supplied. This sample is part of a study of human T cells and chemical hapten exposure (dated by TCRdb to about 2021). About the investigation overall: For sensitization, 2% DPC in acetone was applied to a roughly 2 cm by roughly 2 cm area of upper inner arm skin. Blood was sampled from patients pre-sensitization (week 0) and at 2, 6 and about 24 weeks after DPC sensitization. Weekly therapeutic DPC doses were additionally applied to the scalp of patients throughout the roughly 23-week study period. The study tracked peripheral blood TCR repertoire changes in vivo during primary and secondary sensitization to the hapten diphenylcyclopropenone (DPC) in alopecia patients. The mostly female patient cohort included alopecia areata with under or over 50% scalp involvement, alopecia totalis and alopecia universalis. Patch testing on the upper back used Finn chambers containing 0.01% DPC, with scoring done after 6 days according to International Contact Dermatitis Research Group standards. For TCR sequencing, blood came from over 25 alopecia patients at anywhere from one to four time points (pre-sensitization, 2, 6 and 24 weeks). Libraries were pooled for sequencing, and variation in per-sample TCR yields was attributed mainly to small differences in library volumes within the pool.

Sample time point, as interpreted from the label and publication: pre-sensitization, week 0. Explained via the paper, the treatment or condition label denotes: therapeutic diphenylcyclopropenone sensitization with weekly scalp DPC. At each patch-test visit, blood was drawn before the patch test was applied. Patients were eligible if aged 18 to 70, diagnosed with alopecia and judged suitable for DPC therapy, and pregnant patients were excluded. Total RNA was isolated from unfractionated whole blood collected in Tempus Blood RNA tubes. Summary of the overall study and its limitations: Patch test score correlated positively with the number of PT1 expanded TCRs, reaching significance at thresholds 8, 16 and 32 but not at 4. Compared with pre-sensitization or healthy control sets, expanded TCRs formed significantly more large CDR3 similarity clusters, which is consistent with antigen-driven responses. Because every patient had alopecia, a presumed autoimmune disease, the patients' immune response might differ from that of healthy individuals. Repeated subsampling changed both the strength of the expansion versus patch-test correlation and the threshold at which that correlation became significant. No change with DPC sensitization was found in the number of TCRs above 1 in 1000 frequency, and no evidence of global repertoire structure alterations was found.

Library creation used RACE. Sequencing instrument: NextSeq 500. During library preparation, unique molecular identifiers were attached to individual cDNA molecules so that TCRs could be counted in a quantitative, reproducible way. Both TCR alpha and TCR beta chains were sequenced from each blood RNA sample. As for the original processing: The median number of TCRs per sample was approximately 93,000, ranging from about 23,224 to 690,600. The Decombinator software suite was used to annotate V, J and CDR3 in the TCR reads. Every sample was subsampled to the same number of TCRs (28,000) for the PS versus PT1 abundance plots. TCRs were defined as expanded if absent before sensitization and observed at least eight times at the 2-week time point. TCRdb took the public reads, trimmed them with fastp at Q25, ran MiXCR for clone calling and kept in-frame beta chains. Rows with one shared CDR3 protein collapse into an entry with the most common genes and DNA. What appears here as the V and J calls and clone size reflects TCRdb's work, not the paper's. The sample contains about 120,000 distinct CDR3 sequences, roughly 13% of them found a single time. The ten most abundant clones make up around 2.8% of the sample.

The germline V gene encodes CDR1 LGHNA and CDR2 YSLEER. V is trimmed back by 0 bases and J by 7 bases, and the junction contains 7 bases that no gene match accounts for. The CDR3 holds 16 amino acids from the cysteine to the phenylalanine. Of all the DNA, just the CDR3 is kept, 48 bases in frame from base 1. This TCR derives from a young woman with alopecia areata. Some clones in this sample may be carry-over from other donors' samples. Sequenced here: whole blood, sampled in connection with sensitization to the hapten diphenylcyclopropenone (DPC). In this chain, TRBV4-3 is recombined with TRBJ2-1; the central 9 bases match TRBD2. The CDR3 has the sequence CASSQDAGTSYNEQFF. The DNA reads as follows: TGCGCCAGCAGCCAAGATGCCGGGACTAGCTATAATGAGCAGTTCTTC.